This TCR beta chain was sequenced for a study of glioma-infiltrating T cells. For this clonotype: What it binds is unknown.

Whole-study findings and limits: CDR3 overlap between tissue and blood was very small. Gliomas, especially low-grade, showed above-expected tissue-blood divergence; non-neoplastic patients showed below.

Amplification of TCR alpha and beta CDR3 regions from RNA used iRepertoire nested multiplex PCR. One-step reverse transcription and amplification started from around 100-400 ng of tissue mRNA or PBMC total RNA. TCRdb used MiXCR to reprocess the multiplex PCR reads, holding one entry per CDR3 protein. The repertoire consists of about 130,000 distinct CDR3 sequences, with about 25% occurring once and the leading ten covering over 25%. Deletions cut 4 bases from V and 2 bases from J, with 16 bases between. Germline-derived CDR1 and CDR2 are SQVTM and ANQGSEA. CDR3 length equals 15 residues. The specimen was glioma tissue, nonneoplastic brain tissue, or PBMCs (not recorded which). The TCR comes from a human donor with low-grade glioma or glioblastoma, undergoing nonglioma brain surgery, or in good health (not recorded which). The chain joins TRBV29-1 to TRBJ2-3, with D possibly being TRBD2 (5 bases). This CDR3 is CSVGGLTKLTDTQYF. In nucleotides, the CDR3 is TGCAGCGTTGGTGGGTTGACTAAACTCACAGATACGCAGTATTTT.